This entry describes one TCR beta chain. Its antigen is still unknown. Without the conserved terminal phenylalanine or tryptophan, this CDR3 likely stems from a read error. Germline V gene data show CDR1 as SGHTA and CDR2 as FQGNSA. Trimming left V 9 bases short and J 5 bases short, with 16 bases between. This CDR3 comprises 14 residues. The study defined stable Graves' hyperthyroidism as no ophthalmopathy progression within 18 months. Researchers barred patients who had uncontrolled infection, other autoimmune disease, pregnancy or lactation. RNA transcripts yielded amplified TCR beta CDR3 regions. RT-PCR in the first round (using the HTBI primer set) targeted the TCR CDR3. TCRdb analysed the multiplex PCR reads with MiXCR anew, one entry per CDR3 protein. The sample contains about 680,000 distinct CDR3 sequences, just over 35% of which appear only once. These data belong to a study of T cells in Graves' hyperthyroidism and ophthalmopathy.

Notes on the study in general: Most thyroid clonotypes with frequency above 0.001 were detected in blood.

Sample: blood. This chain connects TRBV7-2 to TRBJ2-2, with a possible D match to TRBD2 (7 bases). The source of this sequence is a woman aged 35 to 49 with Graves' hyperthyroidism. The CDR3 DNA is TGTGCCAGTGAGGGGGGGGCTTGGACCGGGGAGCTGTTTCTT. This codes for CASEGGAWTGELFL.